A single sample is the source of the 12 T cell receptor beta chains below, sequenced in a study of response to subunit inactivated influenza vaccine. TCRdb recomputed calls from the RT-PCR reads with MiXCR, one row per CDR3 protein. This table holds roughly 780,000 distinct CDR3 sequences, about 18% found once. The sample was PBMCs from blood, taken 4 to 6 days after vaccination. These receptors were obtained from a man between 45 and 60 years old who received an inactivated influenza vaccine.

The chain employs TRBV5-1 and TRBJ2-7; D unclear. This CDR3 contains 16 residues. Trimming removed 0 bases from V and 11 bases from J, with 24 bases in between. Germline loops: CDR1 SGHRS, CDR2 YFSETQ. This CDR3 reads CASSLESNRPTTRKYF. The CDR3 DNA reads as TGCGCCAGCAGCTTGGAATCTAATCGGCCTACTACGAGGAAGTACTTC.

J is TRBJ2-3 and V is TRBV20-1; D gene uncertain. This CDR3 spans 10 amino acids. Germline assignment: CDR1 DFQATT and CDR2 SNEGSKA (reference sequence). The CDR3 here is CGHGSDTQYF. As DNA, the CDR3 is TGCGGCCACGGGTCAGATACGCAGTATTTT.

The J gene is TRBJ1-1, the V gene TRBV4-1; no clear D. Germline CDR1 MGHRA, CDR2 YSYEKL. V shed 0 bases and J shed 2 bases, with 16 bases lying between them. CDR3 length: 17 amino acids. The CDR3 DNA is TGCGCCAGCAGCCAAGAATCTGGGGTCCTAGGCAACACTGAAGCTTTCTTT. Encoded protein: CASSQESGVLGNTEAFF.

In its sample, this clonotype was seen a few times. The gene calls are TRBV11-2 and TRBJ2-3; 10 bases fit TRBD2. This CDR3 is 18 amino acids long. Per the germline V gene, CDR1 is SGHAT and CDR2 is FQNNGV. With 5 bases clipped from V and 2 bases from J, the junction kept 13 bases outside the gene matches. This CDR3 reads CASSLRGSGRALTDTQYF. CDR3 in DNA: TGTGCCAGCAGCCTCCGGGGAAGCGGGAGGGCCCTCACAGATACGCAGTATTTT. Together with reference TRBV11-2 and TRBJ2-3, the CDR3 gives the full variable domain: EAGVAQSPRYKIIEKRQSVAFWCNPISGHATLYWYQQILGQGPKLLIQFQNNGVVDDSQLPKDRFSAERLKGVDSTLKIQPAKLEDSAVYLCASSLRGSGRALTDTQYFGPGTRLTVL.

This clonotype was counted between two and nine times. The rearrangement uses TRBV6-2 or TRBV6-3 and TRBJ2-2; 9 bases map to TRBD1. The CDR3 contains 18 residues. Germline CDR1 MNHEY, CDR2 SVGEGT. The V and J ends lost 2 bases and 5 bases, in that order; junction bases with no gene match: 12. The CDR3 spells CASSYRRGDRGNTGELFF. As DNA, the CDR3 is TGTGCCAGCAGTTACCGACGTGGCGACAGGGGGAATACCGGGGAGCTGTTTTTT.

The CDR3 DNA reads TGTGCCAGCAGTTTGGCCGGGATTGTGCAGCCCCAGCATTTT. This codes for CASSLAGIVQPQHF. This sequence joins TRBV12-3 or TRBV12-4 and TRBJ1-5; D gene unclear. Deletions cut 3 bases from V and 7 bases from J, with 13 bases between. The CDR3 spans 14 residues.

This chain uses TRBV5-1 with TRBJ2-1, with no clear D. This CDR3 region has 15 residues. Germline assignment: CDR1 SGHRS and CDR2 YFSETQ. V shed 2 bases and J shed 9 bases, with 18 bases lying between them. The CDR3 bases are TGCGCCAGCAGCTTAGCCACGGGTCTGTCGGGTGAGCAGTTCTTC. Translated: CASSLATGLSGEQFF.

This clonotype was seen only a few times. The genes are TRBV6-5 and TRBJ1-2, with a weak D call TRBD1 (5 bases). The CDR3 covers 15 residues. Per germline, CDR1 MNHEY and CDR2 SVGAGI. Trimming pared 0 bases from V and 1 base from J, leaving 9 bases between. The CDR3 reads CASSYSQGGNYGYTF. The DNA for the CDR3 is TGTGCCAGCAGTTACTCGCAGGGAGGTAACTATGGCTACACCTTC.

This chain connects TRBV12-3 or TRBV12-4 to TRBJ2-7; 11 bases agree with TRBD1. With 6 bases clipped from V and 5 bases from J, the junction kept 9 bases outside the gene matches. The CDR3 is 15 amino acids. For the CDR3, the DNA is TGTGCCAGCAGATGGAGCGGACAGGGGGCCCACGAGCAGTACTTC. Protein sequence: CASRWSGQGAHEQYF.

This rearrangement joins TRBV3-1 to TRBJ2-1; the match to TRBD2 covers 13 bases. Germline-derived CDR1 and CDR2 are LGHDT and YNNKEL (reference sequence). This CDR3 is 16 amino acids long. The J segment lost 9 bases and the V segment lost 6 bases, leaving 11 bases of the junction unmatched. The CDR3 nucleotides are TGTGCCAGCAGACCTTCACTAGCGGGGGGGGTGAGTGAGCAGTTCTTC. This sequence encodes CASRPSLAGGVSEQFF.

This clonotype was observed a single time. The J gene is TRBJ2-1, the V gene TRBV24-1; 9 bases line up with TRBD1. V lost 5 bases and J lost 5; bases outside the gene matches: 12. Germline CDR1 reads KGHDR; CDR2 reads SFDVKD. The CDR3 is 17 amino acids. In DNA, the CDR3 is TGTGCCACCAGTGGTTCCCCGGGACAGGGAAAACACAATGAGCAGTTCTTC. Protein product: CATSGSPGQGKHNEQFF.

This clonotype has more than one count but fewer than ten. V and J are TRBV18 and TRBJ2-1; 8 bases match TRBD2. Germline trimming cut 1 base from V and 10 bases from J; bases unmatched to any gene: 3. Germline values: CDR1 KGHSH, CDR2 LQKENI. The CDR3 spans 13 residues. The CDR3 DNA is TGTGCCAGCTCACCACGTTTAGCGGGGGAGCAGTTCTTC. It is translated as CASSPRLAGEQFF.